The 15 T cell receptor beta chains given below trace back to one sample, sequenced in a study of technical replicates of blood from a few donors (dated by TCRdb to the late 2010s). The library relied on the immunoSEQ multiplex PCR assay. TCRdb mirrors the immuneACCESS table, restricted to in-frame sequences. Some clones are absent from its copies; in checked studies, under half trace to an unresolved V gene, and the reason for the others is unknown. For this sample there are about 94,000 clones; around 95% appear just once. About 0.24% of the sample belongs to the ten largest clones. Specimen: T cells isolated from PBMCs. These receptors were taken from a human donor in good health.

The DNA of the CDR3 is TGTGCCAGCAGCCCCGGGGGGGGTCAAGAGACCCAGTACTTC. Its translation: CASSPGGGQETQYF. The chain has TRBV5-4 and TRBJ2-5, with 8 bases fitting TRBD2. In germline, CDR1 is SGHNT, CDR2 YYREEE (reference sequence). CDR3 size: 14 residues. The V and J ends lost 4 bases and 2 bases, in that order; junction bases with no gene match: 4.

The gene calls are TRBV14 and TRBJ2-5; weak D call: TRBD1 (6 bases). Trimming took 3 bases from V and 12 from J, leaving 14 bases between them. The CDR3 has 12 amino acids. CDR1 SGHDN and CDR2 FVKESK come from the germline V gene. CDR3 bases: TGTGCCAGCAGCCAGGGGGCACTTCGCAAGTACTTC. Translating gives CASSQGALRKYF.

The V and J genes are TRBV15 and TRBJ2-7; D remains ambiguous. Trimming stripped 1 base from V and 7 bases from J, with 8 bases between. CDR1 is LNHNV and CDR2 is YYDKDF in the germline V gene (reference sequence). The CDR3 runs 12 residues. For the CDR3, the DNA is TGTGCCACCAGCAGAGCGAAGAGTGAGCAGTACTTC. Translating it yields CATSRAKSEQYF.

This clone was detected a few times. The chain couples TRBV10-1 to TRBJ2-7; 9 nucleotides agree with TRBD1. The germline V gene has CDR1 WNHNN and CDR2 SYGVQD (reference sequence). There are 13 residues in the CDR3. The V gene end was trimmed by 6 bases and the J gene end by 7 bases; junction bases not matched to a gene: 7. The CDR3 spells CASSRDRVEEQYF. CDR3 bases: TGCGCCAGCAGCCGGGACAGGGTGGAGGAGCAGTACTTC.

This chain uses TRBV19 with TRBJ2-7, with a possible D match to TRBD1 (5 bases). Germline CDR1 and CDR2: LNHDA and SQIVND (reference sequence). The germline V and J ends were trimmed by 3 bases and 1 base, with 7 bases remaining between them. The CDR3 contains 13 residues. The CDR3, as DNA: TGTGCCAGTAGTATCGACAGATCCTACGAGCAGTACTTC. It encodes CASSIDRSYEQYF. The whole variable domain, remainder taken from reference TRBV19 and TRBJ2-7, is DGGITQSPKYLFRKEGQNVTLSCEQNLNHDAMYWYRQDPGQGLRLIYYSQIVNDFQKGDIAEGYSVSREKKESFPLTVTSAQKNPTAFYLCASSIDRSYEQYFGPGTRLTVT.

This clone was picked up one time. The chain employs TRBV4-1 and TRBJ2-1; 10 bases are shared with TRBD1. Trimming cost V 0 bases and J 0 bases; bases outside gene matches: 2. In germline, CDR1 is MGHRA, CDR2 YSYEKL. The CDR3 spans 17 residues. CDR3 region: CASSQDRTGGSYNEQFF. The CDR3 DNA follows: TGCGCCAGCAGCCAAGATAGGACAGGGGGCTCCTACAATGAGCAGTTCTTC.

The V gene is TRBV10-3, the J gene TRBJ2-1; 11 nucleotides agree with TRBD2. The CDR3 consists of 18 residues. Unmatched junction bases numbered 10, after V lost 0 bases and J lost 6 bases. Germline CDR1 reads ENHRY; CDR2 reads SYGVKD. CDR3 protein: CAISESEGLAGGPNEQFF. The CDR3 coding sequence is TGTGCCATCAGTGAGTCGGAGGGATTAGCGGGGGGGCCCAATGAGCAGTTCTTC.

The gene calls are TRBV18 and TRBJ2-7, with 8 bases matching TRBD1. Unmatched junction bases numbered 7, after V lost 5 bases and J lost 7 bases. Germline V gene sequence: CDR1 KGHSH, CDR2 LQKENI. The CDR3 has 13 amino acids. The CDR3 protein is CASSYQGAWEQYF. CDR3 DNA: TGTGCCAGCTCATATCAGGGGGCCTGGGAGCAGTACTTC.

V and J are TRBV10-3 and TRBJ2-3; 7 nucleotides agree with TRBD2. CDR1 is ENHRY and CDR2 is SYGVKD in the germline V gene. Trimming removed 10 bases from V and 0 bases from J; junction bases left unmatched: 7. The CDR3 has 14 amino acids. Here the CDR3 reads CATKSGDSTDTQYF. Written as DNA, the CDR3 is TGTGCCACCAAGAGCGGGGATAGCACAGATACGCAGTATTTT.

This chain uses TRBV28 with TRBJ1-1; TRBD1 might be the D (6 bases). Trimming pared 3 bases from V and 10 bases from J, leaving 18 bases between. CDR3 size: 14 residues. Per the germline V gene, CDR1 is MDHEN and CDR2 is SYDVKM. The CDR3, as DNA: TGTGCCAGCAGTTTCGGCGGCTGGGGGGGCAGAGCTTTCTTT. Residues: CASSFGGWGGRAFF.

This chain links TRBV18 with TRBJ2-7; D is possibly TRBD2 (6 bases). The CDR3 contains 17 residues. The V end lost 3 bases, the J end lost 3 bases, and 21 bases lay between the germline ends. Germline CDR1 reads KGHSH; CDR2 reads LQKENI. The CDR3 coding sequence is TGTGCCAGCTCACCTTTCCGTGTGAGCGGGTCTAACTACGAGCAGTACTTC. Translating gives CASSPFRVSGSNYEQYF.

V gene TRBV7-9 combines with J gene TRBJ1-1; no clear D gene. The CDR3 loop spans 13 amino acids. V was shortened by 5 bases and J by 1 base, with 8 bases between the two germline ends. Germline V gives CDR1 SEHNR, CDR2 FQNEAQ (reference sequence). In DNA, the CDR3 is TGTGCCAGCAGCCTACAGTGGAACACTGAAGCTTTCTTT. It translates to CASSLQWNTEAFF.

The chain carries TRBV5-1 and TRBJ2-2; 7 positions agree with TRBD2. This CDR3 comprises 15 residues. With 0 bases clipped from V and 4 bases from J, the junction kept 3 bases outside the gene matches. Per germline, CDR1 SGHRS and CDR2 YFSETQ. The CDR3 sequence is CASSLGTGGTGELFF. The CDR3 coding sequence is TGCGCCAGCAGCTTGGGGACGGGGGGCACCGGGGAGCTGTTTTTT.

This chain links TRBV25-1 with TRBJ1-2; D call uncertain. The CDR3 consists of 15 residues. The V gene lost 1 base and the J gene lost 2 bases, with 11 bases spanning the gap. Germline loops: CDR1 MGHDK, CDR2 SYGVNS. The CDR3 bases are TGTGCCAGCAGTGAATTTTCAAGCAGGAACTATGGCTACACCTTC. The encoded protein is CASSEFSSRNYGYTF.

This chain joins TRBV5-4 and TRBJ1-2; tentatively, D is TRBD1 (5 bases). Germline CDR1 SGHNT, CDR2 YYREEE (reference sequence). This CDR3 has 16 amino acids. V was cut by 1 base and J by 2 bases, with 15 bases left in between. The CDR3 loop is CASSLFGGGSNYGYTF. The DNA of the CDR3 is TGTGCCAGCAGCTTGTTTGGCGGGGGTTCGAACTATGGCTACACCTTC. Together with reference TRBV5-4 and TRBJ1-2, the CDR3 gives the full variable domain: ETGVTQSPTHLIKTRGQQVTLRCSSQSGHNTVSWYQQALGQGPQFIFQYYREEENGRGNFPPRFSGLQFPNYSSELNVNALELDDSALYLCASSLFGGGSNYGYTFGSGTRLTVV.